The clone carrying this T cell receptor beta chain has just a few counts. The antigen remains undetermined. The data derive from a study of response to subunit inactivated influenza vaccine. Study outcomes and limitations: With each seasonal influenza vaccination, the authors suggested, few new T cells are recruited.

One entry per CDR3 protein results from TCRdb running MiXCR on the RT-PCR reads. This repertoire shows roughly 520,000 distinct CDR3 sequences, roughly 27% found once; its top ten account for 1.5% to 2%. Germline V gene lookup returns CDR1 SGHRS and CDR2 YFSETQ. There are 15 residues in the CDR3. Unmatched junction bases numbered 5, after V lost 3 bases and J lost 2 bases. The chain employs TRBV5-1 and TRBJ2-7; 10 bases match TRBD2. Sequences were derived from CD4+ T cells sorted from PBMCs, sampled 5 days after vaccination. The receptor was isolated from a man over 45 who received an inactivated influenza vaccine. The CDR3 here is CASSSFSGGTYEQYF. The CDR3 nucleotides read TGCGCCAGCAGCTCTTTTAGCGGGGGGACCTACGAGCAGTACTTC.